This T cell receptor (beta chain) was captured by sequencing in a study of shared clonotypes between healthy human individuals. Broader study findings: Approximately 5.1% was the fraction of naive CD4 clonotypes found shared across several donors. In this cohort, only blood was sampled, and tissue repertoires likely differ.

Naive CD8 cells lacked CD45RO and underwent positive selection for CCR7, leaving out terminally differentiated effector memory CD45RA+ cells. Notes on this clone: Its antigen is as yet unknown.

Across several immunoSEQ plates, the genomic DNA of each subset was split evenly. Method: immunoSEQ multiplex PCR; TCRdb's copy keeps in-frame clones and lacks some. Of about 680,000 clones listed, about 91% were seen once; the top ten hold roughly 24%. V lost 7 bases and J lost 1, with 13 bases in between. The CDR3 length is 13 residues. From germline, CDR1 is SQVTM and CDR2 ANQGSEA. This clonotype was obtained from a man aged 25 to 45 in good health. V gene TRBV29-1 combines with J gene TRBJ1-2, with D perhaps TRBD1 (6 bases). Input material: naive CD8+ T cells sorted from blood. The CDR3 region has the DNA TGCAGCGCCCGGGACACCATTAACTATGGCTACACCTTC. Protein product: CSARDTINYGYTF.